The next 5 T cell receptor beta chains were all read from a single sample in a study of T cells in Graves' hyperthyroidism and ophthalmopathy. The TCR beta CDR3 regions underwent amplification using RNA transcripts as the source. HTBI primers were employed in a first-round RT-PCR of the TCR CDR3. One entry per CDR3 protein results from TCRdb running MiXCR on the multiplex PCR reads. Of around 350,000 distinct CDR3 sequences listed, 15% to 20% are singletons. The sample comprised blood. Receptors were obtained from a young woman with Graves' hyperthyroidism.

This clonotype was seen just once. The chain carries TRBV6-5 and TRBJ2-5; 12 bases fit TRBD2. The CDR3 runs to 15 residues. Germline V CDR1 and CDR2: MNHEY, SVGAGI. The junction had 6 bases not matched to a gene; V was cut back by 6 bases and J by 4 bases. The CDR3 DNA follows: TGTGCCAGCAGGTACCTAGCGGGGGGGCCAGAGACCCAGTACTTC. As protein: CASRYLAGGPETQYF.

This clonotype was seen only a few times. The chain combines TRBV5-1 with TRBJ1-2; D is ambiguous. V was shortened by 1 base and J by 6 bases, with 13 bases between the two germline ends. The germline V gene has CDR1 SGHRS and CDR2 YFSETQ. This CDR3 is 14 amino acids long. The DNA of the CDR3 is TGCGCCAGCAGCTTGAATGTACTCCAGAATGGCTACACCTTC. Translation gives CASSLNVLQNGYTF.

The chain recombines TRBV29-1 with TRBJ2-7, with 8 bases lining up with TRBD1. CDR1 and CDR2 from the germline V gene are SQVTM and ANQGSEA. This CDR3 region has 13 residues. Trimming cost V 5 bases and J 4 bases; bases outside gene matches: 7. CDR3 region: CSVRDRGKYEQYF. CDR3 nucleotides: TGCAGCGTTCGTGACAGGGGAAAGTACGAGCAGTACTTC.

This clonotype was recorded once. The rearrangement uses TRBV7-2 and TRBJ1-2; D not certain. The CDR3 is made up of 14 amino acids. CDR1 is SGHTA, CDR2 FQGNSA, per germline. Deletions cut 1 base from V and 3 bases from J, with 9 bases between. The CDR3 sequence: CASSLGPQDYGYTF. DNA of the CDR3: TGTGCCAGCAGCTTAGGACCCCAAGACTATGGCTACACCTTC.

This chain connects TRBV12-3 or TRBV12-4 to TRBJ2-5; possibly TRBD2 for D (6 bases). The CDR3 consists of 15 residues. Trimming removed 7 bases from V and 2 bases from J, with 17 bases in between. CDR3 amino acids: CASTITGDFQETQYF. As DNA, the CDR3 is TGTGCCAGCACTATTACTGGGGACTTTCAAGAGACCCAGTACTTC.